The T cell receptor (beta chain) under discussion was sequenced for a study of early T cells in non-severe SARS-CoV-2 infection (dated by TCRdb to the early 2020s). Concerning the study at large: Bulk RNA from unsorted whole blood was used for TCR sequencing, so alpha and beta chains could not be paired. Results and caveats for the whole study, not just this receptor: VDJdb matching was skewed toward anti-spike CD8 responses and likely underestimated virus-specific expansions by missing private and CD4 specificities.

Receptor amplification or capture employed 5' RACE. Sequencing relied on a NextSeq 500. The TCR library protocol attached unique molecular identifiers to individual cDNA molecules to correct for sequencing error and PCR bias. Both TCR alpha and beta chains were sequenced, and tight co-correlation was observed between alpha and beta sequence abundances in each sample. On the study's bioinformatics: V gene, J gene and CDR3 annotation of TCR sequences was performed with Decombinator V4. TCRs were defined as expanded if a significant change between any two time points was detected under a Poisson model with p below 0.0001. TCR abundances were normalised to the total number of TCRs sequenced per sample and were expressed as counts per million. MAIT TCRs were defined by TRAV1-2 paired with TRAJ12, TRAJ20 or TRAJ33, and iNKT TCRs by TRAV10 paired with TRAJ18. VDJdb, accessed on 1 November 2021, was searched for TCRs annotated for CMV, EBV and SARS-CoV-2, and TCRs annotated for more than one antigen were excluded. Starting from the raw public reads, TCRdb applied fastp trimming at Q25, assembled clones with MiXCR and retained in-frame beta chains. Rows are combined by CDR3 protein, so each entry shows the most common genes and DNA. The V and J calls, along with clone size, are taken from TCRdb and not from the paper's own processing. Recorded for this sample are 50,000 to 60,000 distinct CDR3 sequences; around 13% of them occurred a single time. More than 1.1% of the sample is held by the ten biggest clonotypes.

The study was a case-control design nested within a healthcare worker cohort in London, UK, with weekly nasopharyngeal swab PCR tests and blood sampling. Healthcare workers were enrolled in the week of the UK lockdown, from 23 to 31 March 2020, and were followed every week for up to roughly 15 weeks. Of note for this clonotype: Its antigen is currently not known. Base qualities were left out, and no much larger clone turns up one base away.

V trim: 5 bases; J trim: 7 bases; unmatched bases: 10. CDR3 length: 14 amino acids, cysteine to phenylalanine. Only the CDR3 part of the read is kept: 42 bases, read in frame from the first base. CDR1 and CDR2 are read off the germline V gene (reference sequence) as SEHNR and FQNEAQ. Specimen: whole blood. This receptor was identified in an adult who was a healthcare worker with PCR-confirmed SARS-CoV-2 infection or an uninfected control (not recorded which). The sequence is built from TRBV7-9 and TRBJ1-1; a stretch of 7 junction bases matches TRBD1. In nucleotide form, the sequence is TGTGCCAGCAGCACCCGACAGGGCTCCGGTGAAGCTTTCTTT. The resulting protein is CASSTRQGSGEAFF.